The 24 T cell receptor beta chains presented below share a single source sample, sequenced in a study of T-cell memory formation after mild COVID-19. TCRdb reanalysed the 5' RACE reads using MiXCR and keeps one entry per CDR3 protein. The table lists roughly 100,000 distinct CDR3 sequences, about 13% of them singletons. The sequencing sample was made of PBMCs or a T cell subset sorted from them (not recorded which). All receptors come from an adult woman who had mild COVID-19 (a few samples of this study predate the infection). Cell type and time point are not known.

The J gene is TRBJ2-3, the V gene TRBV11-2; 8 bases agree with TRBD1. Germline CDR1 SGHAT, CDR2 FQNNGV. This CDR3 has 17 residues. V lost 3 bases, J lost 2 bases, and 10 bases stayed unmatched. CDR3 nucleotides: TGTGCCAGCAGCTTCTTTCCGGGACAGGCCTACACAGATACGCAGTATTTT. The encoded protein is CASSFFPGQAYTDTQYF.

The CDR3 coding sequence is TGCGCCAGCAGCTTGAGACCGGACGGATTGACGACCTACAATGAGCAGTTCTTC. Amino acids: CASSLRPDGLTTYNEQFF. The chain combines TRBV5-1 with TRBJ2-1; no clear D gene. From germline, CDR1 is SGHRS and CDR2 YFSETQ. Trimming left V 1 base short and J 2 bases short, with 19 bases between. This CDR3 contains 18 residues. The full variable domain, in which reference TRBV5-1 and TRBJ2-1 provide the parts outside the CDR3, is KAGVTQTPRYLIKTRGQQVTLSCSPISGHRSVSWYQQTPGQGLQFLFEYFSETQRNKGNFPGRFSGRQFSNSRSEMNVSTLELGDSALYLCASSLRPDGLTTYNEQFFGPGTRLTVL.

The chain uses TRBV20-1 and TRBJ1-6, with 7 bases matching TRBD1. V lost 0 bases and J lost 3; bases outside the gene matches: 5. Looked up from germline, CDR1 is DFQATT and CDR2 is SNEGSKA (reference sequence). The CDR3 length is 16 residues. The CDR3 DNA reads as TGCAGTGCTAGAGATGACAGGGTGGTCTATAATTCACCCCTCCACTTT. Amino acid sequence: CSARDDRVVYNSPLHF.

In its sample, this clonotype was seen a few times. The chain employs TRBV7-9 and TRBJ2-4; D is possibly TRBD1 (5 bases). Germline V gene sequence: CDR1 SEHNR, CDR2 FQNEAQ (reference sequence). This CDR3 contains 16 residues. Trimming shortened V by 5 bases and J by 0 bases, and 14 bases separated the two germline ends. This CDR3 is CASSDSLGLAKNIQYF. In DNA, the CDR3 is TGTGCCAGCAGCGACTCCCTGGGGCTAGCCAAAAACATTCAGTACTTC.

This clonotype came up many times. The chain links TRBV12-3 or TRBV12-4 to TRBJ1-1; D may be TRBD1 (5 bases). The germline V and J ends were trimmed by 2 bases and 6 bases, with 13 bases remaining between them. The CDR3 is 14 residues long. Written as DNA, the CDR3 is TGTGCCAGCAGTTTAAGGAGTTGGGGCCCTGAAGCTTTCTTT. Encoded protein: CASSLRSWGPEAFF.

A word on this clonotype: It may be a read error: a sequence one base away is much more abundant. The chain is built from TRBV5-1 and TRBJ2-3, with D uncertain. Germline V gene lookup returns CDR1 SGHRS and CDR2 YFSETQ. The V and J ends lost 4 bases and 4 bases respectively, with 10 bases between them. This CDR3 is built from 13 residues. The CDR3 protein is CASSVDVADTQYF. CDR3 nucleotides: TGCGCCAGCAGCGTGGACGTTGCAGATACGCAGTATTTT.

The chain links TRBV6-5 to TRBJ2-7, with 8 bases aligning to TRBD1. CDR1 and CDR2 from the germline V gene are MNHEY and SVGAGI. V lost 0 bases and J lost 6; bases outside the gene matches: 7. The length of the CDR3 is 15 residues. The CDR3 sequence: CASSYSTGVMGEQYF. As DNA, the CDR3 is TGTGCCAGCAGTTACTCGACAGGGGTGATGGGCGAGCAGTACTTC.

The chain is built from TRBV20-1 and TRBJ2-1; tentative D call: TRBD2 (6 bases). The germline V gene encodes CDR1 DFQATT and CDR2 SNEGSKA (reference sequence). This CDR3 comprises 13 residues. Trimming took off 5 bases at V and 8 bases at J, with 16 bases between the two ends. The CDR3: CSALHGSSHEQFF. CDR3 nucleotide sequence: TGCAGTGCTCTTCACGGGAGTTCCCATGAGCAGTTCTTC.

This clonotype has ten or more counts. V and J are TRBV5-1 and TRBJ2-3, with TRBD1 matching 12 bases. The CDR3 is 17 residues long. V lost 1 base, J lost 6 bases, and 9 bases stayed unmatched. CDR1 SGHRS and CDR2 YFSETQ come from the germline V gene. This chain's CDR3 is CASSLSGQGALSDTQYF. In DNA, the CDR3 is TGCGCCAGCAGCTTGTCGGGACAGGGGGCGTTATCTGATACGCAGTATTTT.

At least ten counts were recorded for this clonotype. The gene calls are TRBV7-2 and TRBJ2-7, with TRBD1 matching over 7 bases. With V trimmed by 3 bases and J by 3 bases, 5 bases remained unmatched. Germline-derived CDR1 and CDR2 are SGHTA and FQGNSA. The CDR3 totals 14 residues. CDR3 nucleotides: TGTGCCAGCAGCTTTGGGGCAGGGGGCTACGAGCAGTACTTC. It translates to CASSFGAGGYEQYF.

The sample holds a few counts of this clonotype. V gene TRBV15 combines with J gene TRBJ1-1; D uncertain. V lost 5 bases and J 11 bases, leaving 18 bases between the germline ends. The CDR3 spans 13 residues. Germline CDR1 and CDR2: LNHNV and YYDKDF (reference sequence). This chain's CDR3 is CATSGTEGSLAFF. The CDR3 coding sequence is TGTGCCACCAGCGGCACGGAAGGGTCTTTGGCTTTCTTT.

This chain uses TRBV7-9 with TRBJ2-3; D call uncertain. This CDR3 region has 13 residues. Between the trimmed V and J ends, which lost 1 base and 0 bases, there was a span of 2 bases. The germline V gene has CDR1 SEHNR and CDR2 FQNEAQ (reference sequence). CDR3 region: CASSLESTDTQYF. CDR3 DNA: TGTGCCAGCAGCTTAGAGAGCACAGATACGCAGTATTTT.

The chain carries TRBV2 and TRBJ2-1; 7 nucleotides agree with TRBD1. The CDR3 is made up of 16 amino acids. Unmatched junction bases numbered 14, after V lost 5 bases and J lost 7 bases. In germline, CDR1 is SNHLY, CDR2 FYNNEI. CDR3 sequence reads: CASSSSGTVEANEQFF. The CDR3 region has the DNA TGTGCCAGCAGTAGCTCCGGGACAGTAGAGGCTAATGAGCAGTTCTTC.

This clonotype has just a few counts. The gene calls are TRBV27 and TRBJ2-1; possibly TRBD1 or TRBD2 for D (5 bases each). There are 14 residues in the CDR3. The germline CDR1 and CDR2 sequences are MNHEY and SMNVEV (reference sequence). Trimming shortened V by 3 bases and J by 10 bases, and 16 bases separated the two germline ends. CDR3 in amino acids: CASSFGTGTMEQFF. CDR3 in DNA: TGTGCCAGCAGTTTCGGGACGGGCACAATGGAGCAGTTCTTC.

The rearrangement joins TRBV7-9 to TRBJ2-7, with 7 bases matching TRBD1. This CDR3 has 15 residues. J gave up 2 bases and V 5 bases, and 9 bases lay outside the gene matches. The V gene's germline CDR1 is SEHNR and CDR2 FQNEAQ (reference sequence). CDR3 DNA sequence: TGTGCCAGCAGCGCACTCGACAGGGACACCTACGAGCAGTACTTC. Its protein is CASSALDRDTYEQYF.

Ten or more counts support this clonotype. This chain uses TRBV7-9 with TRBJ2-7, with D uncertain. Between the trimmed V and J ends, which lost 3 bases and 2 bases, there was a span of 14 bases. Germline CDR1 is SEHNR and CDR2 is FQNEAQ (reference sequence). The length of the CDR3 is 15 residues. Here the CDR3 DNA reads TGTGCCAGCAGCTTGCAAGTGGGTCTAACCTACGAGCAGTACTTC. Protein: CASSLQVGLTYEQYF.

In its sample, this clonotype was seen a few times. The gene calls are TRBV7-9 and TRBJ2-1; TRBD2 aligns across 11 bases. Losses at the gene ends were 5 bases for V and 5 bases for J; bases not matched to a gene: 8. The CDR3 runs to 16 residues. Germline V gene data show CDR1 as SEHNR and CDR2 as FQNEAQ (reference sequence). The CDR3 DNA follows: TGTGCCAGCAGCACCCGGACTAGCGGGCAAGACAATGAGCAGTTCTTC. This codes for CASSTRTSGQDNEQFF.

This clonotype turned up a few times. The genes are TRBV5-1 and TRBJ1-2; a possible D gene is TRBD1 (6 bases). This CDR3 has 14 residues. Per the germline V gene, CDR1 is SGHRS and CDR2 is YFSETQ. Trimming pared 0 bases from V and 12 bases from J, leaving 18 bases between. The DNA for the CDR3 is TGCGCCAGCAGCTTGGATGCAGGGGACGTGTTCAACACCTTC. Translation: CASSLDAGDVFNTF. Together with reference TRBV5-1 and TRBJ1-2, the CDR3 gives the full variable domain: KAGVTQTPRYLIKTRGQQVTLSCSPISGHRSVSWYQQTPGQGLQFLFEYFSETQRNKGNFPGRFSGRQFSNSRSEMNVSTLELGDSALYLCASSLDAGDVFNTFGSGTRLTVV.

The chain combines TRBV5-1 with TRBJ1-1; D might be TRBD1 (5 bases). CDR3 size: 15 residues. The V and J ends lost 3 bases and 2 bases respectively, with 14 bases between them. CDR1 is SGHRS, CDR2 YFSETQ, per germline. The CDR3 protein is CASSWDPGSNTEAFF. The CDR3 nucleotides read TGCGCCAGCAGCTGGGATCCAGGGTCTAACACTGAAGCTTTCTTT.

This clonotype was counted a few times. V is TRBV6-5 and J is TRBJ2-5; D is uncertain. This CDR3 is built from 13 residues. From germline, CDR1 is MNHEY and CDR2 SVGAGI. Trimming left V 2 bases short and J 4 bases short, with 8 bases between. CDR3 region: CASSYGVSETQYF. DNA of the CDR3: TGTGCCAGCAGTTACGGAGTATCAGAGACCCAGTACTTC.

This clonotype was picked up a small number of times. The chain combines TRBV4-3 with TRBJ2-2; TRBD2 aligns across 7 bases. After removal of 0 bases from V and 3 bases from J, the junction contained 10 bases not matched to a gene. The CDR3 has 18 residues. Germline V gene data show CDR1 as LGHNA and CDR2 as YSLEER. The CDR3 bases are TGCGCCAGCAGCCAAGATTGGCCTAGCGGAGGGGACACCGGGGAGCTGTTTTTT. The encoded protein is CASSQDWPSGGDTGELFF.

This clonotype was detected only once. CDR3 bases: TGCAGCGTAGTAGGACAGGGGCTTCAGGGCTACACCTTC. Its translation is CSVVGQGLQGYTF. V gene TRBV29-1 combines with J gene TRBJ1-2, with 9 bases identical to TRBD1. Unmatched junction bases numbered 10, after V lost 6 bases and J lost 8 bases. This CDR3 spans 13 amino acids. Germline-derived CDR1 and CDR2 are SQVTM and ANQGSEA.

The chain carries TRBV30 and TRBJ2-1, with TRBD2 identical over 10 bases. Germline V gene lookup returns CDR1 GTSNPN and CDR2 SVGIG (reference sequence). The CDR3 has 14 amino acids. V trimming: 2 bases; J trimming: 8 bases; junction bases outside the gene matches: 6. CDR3 DNA sequence: TGTGCCTGGAGTCCGGGACTAGCGAACCATGAGCAGTTCTTC. Protein product: CAWSPGLANHEQFF.

The sample holds many counts of this clonotype. This chain links TRBV5-1 with TRBJ2-3; either TRBD1 or TRBD2 may fit D (5 bases each). The CDR3 is made up of 16 amino acids. The germline gives CDR1 SGHRS, CDR2 YFSETQ. Trimming shortened V by 2 bases and J by 3 bases, and 16 bases separated the two germline ends. For the CDR3, the DNA is TGCGCCAGCAGCTTACATCTCGAGGGGATAACAGATACGCAGTATTTT. Translated: CASSLHLEGITDTQYF. The variable domain in full, with the rest retrieved from reference TRBV5-1 and TRBJ2-3, is KAGVTQTPRYLIKTRGQQVTLSCSPISGHRSVSWYQQTPGQGLQFLFEYFSETQRNKGNFPGRFSGRQFSNSRSEMNVSTLELGDSALYLCASSLHLEGITDTQYFGPGTRLTVL.